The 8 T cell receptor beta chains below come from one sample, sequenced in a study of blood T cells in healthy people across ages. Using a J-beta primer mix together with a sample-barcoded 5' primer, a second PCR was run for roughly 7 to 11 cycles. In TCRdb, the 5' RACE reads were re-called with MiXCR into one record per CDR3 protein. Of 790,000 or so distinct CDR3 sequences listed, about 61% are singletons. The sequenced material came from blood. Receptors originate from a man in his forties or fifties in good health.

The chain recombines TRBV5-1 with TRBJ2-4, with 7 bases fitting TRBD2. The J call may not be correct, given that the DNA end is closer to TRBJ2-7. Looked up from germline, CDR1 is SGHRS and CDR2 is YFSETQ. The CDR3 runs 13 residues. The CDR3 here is CASSHREDYEQYF. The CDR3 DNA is TGCGCCAGCAGCCATCGGGAGGACTACGAGCAGTACTTC.

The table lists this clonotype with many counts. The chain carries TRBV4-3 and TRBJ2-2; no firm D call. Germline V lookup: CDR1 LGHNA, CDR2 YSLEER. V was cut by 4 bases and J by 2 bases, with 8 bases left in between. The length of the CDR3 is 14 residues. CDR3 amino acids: CASSLWVNTGELFF. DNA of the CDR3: TGCGCCAGCAGCCTGTGGGTAAACACCGGGGAGCTGTTTTTT.

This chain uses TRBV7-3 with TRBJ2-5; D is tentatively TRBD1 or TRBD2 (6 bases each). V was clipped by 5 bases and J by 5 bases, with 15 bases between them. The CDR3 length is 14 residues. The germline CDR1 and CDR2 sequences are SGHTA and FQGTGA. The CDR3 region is CASSRSGAEETQYF. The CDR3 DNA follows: TGTGCCAGCAGCCGTTCGGGGGCGGAGGAGACCCAGTACTTC. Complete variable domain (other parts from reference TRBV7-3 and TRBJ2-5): GAGVSQTPSNKVTEKGKYVELRCDPISGHTALYWYRQSLGQGPEFLIYFQGTGAADDSGLPNDRFFAVRPEGSVSTLKIQRTERGDSAVYLCASSRSGAEETQYFGPGTRLLVL.

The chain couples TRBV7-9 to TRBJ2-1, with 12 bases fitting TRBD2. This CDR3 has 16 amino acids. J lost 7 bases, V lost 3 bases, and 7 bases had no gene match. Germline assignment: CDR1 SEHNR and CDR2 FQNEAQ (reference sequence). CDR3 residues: CASSFPLAGGPNEQFF. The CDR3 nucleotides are TGTGCCAGCAGCTTCCCCCTAGCGGGAGGGCCTAATGAGCAGTTCTTC.

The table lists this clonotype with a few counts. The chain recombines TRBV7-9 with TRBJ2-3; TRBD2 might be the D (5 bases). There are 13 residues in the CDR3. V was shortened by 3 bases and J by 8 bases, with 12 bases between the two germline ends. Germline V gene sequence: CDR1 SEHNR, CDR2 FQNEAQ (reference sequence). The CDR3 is CASSLRRGGTQYF. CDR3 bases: TGTGCCAGCAGCTTGCGACGAGGAGGTACGCAGTATTTT.

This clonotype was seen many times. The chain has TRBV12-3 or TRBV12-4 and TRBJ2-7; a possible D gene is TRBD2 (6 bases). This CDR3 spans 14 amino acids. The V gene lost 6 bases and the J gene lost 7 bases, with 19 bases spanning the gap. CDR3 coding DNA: TGTGCCAGCAGCGGACGGAACTACGCGGGGGAGCAGTACTTC. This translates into CASSGRNYAGEQYF.

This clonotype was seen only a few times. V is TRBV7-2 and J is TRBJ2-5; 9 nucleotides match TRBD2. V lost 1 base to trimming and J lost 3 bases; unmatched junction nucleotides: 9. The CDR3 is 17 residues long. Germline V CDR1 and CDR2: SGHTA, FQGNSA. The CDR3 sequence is CASSLGTPRLAEETQYF. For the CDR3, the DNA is TGTGCCAGCAGCTTAGGCACGCCGAGACTAGCGGAAGAGACCCAGTACTTC.

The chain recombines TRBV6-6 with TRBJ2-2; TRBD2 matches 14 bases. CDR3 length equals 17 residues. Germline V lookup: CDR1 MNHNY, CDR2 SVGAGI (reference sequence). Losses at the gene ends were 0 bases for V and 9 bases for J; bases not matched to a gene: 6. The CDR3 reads CASSYSGLAGDLRELFF. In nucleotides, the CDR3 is TGTGCCAGCAGTTACTCGGGACTAGCGGGAGATTTAAGGGAGCTGTTTTTT.